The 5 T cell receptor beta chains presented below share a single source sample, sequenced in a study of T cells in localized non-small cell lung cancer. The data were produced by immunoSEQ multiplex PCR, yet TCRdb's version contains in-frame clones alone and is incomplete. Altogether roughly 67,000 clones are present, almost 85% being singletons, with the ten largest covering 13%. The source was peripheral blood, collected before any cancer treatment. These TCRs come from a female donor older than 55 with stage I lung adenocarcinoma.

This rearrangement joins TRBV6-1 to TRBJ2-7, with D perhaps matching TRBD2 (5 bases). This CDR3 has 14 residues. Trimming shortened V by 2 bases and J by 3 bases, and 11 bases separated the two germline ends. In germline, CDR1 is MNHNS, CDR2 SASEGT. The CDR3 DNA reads TGTGCCAGCAGTGAAAGAGGGAAAGGCTACGAGCAGTACTTC. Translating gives CASSERGKGYEQYF.

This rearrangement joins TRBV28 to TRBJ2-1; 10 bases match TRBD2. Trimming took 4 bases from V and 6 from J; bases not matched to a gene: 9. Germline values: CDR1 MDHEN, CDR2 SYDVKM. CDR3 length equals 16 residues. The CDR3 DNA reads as TGTGCCAGCAGTTCTCTAGCGGGAGTTGAGTCCAATGAGCAGTTCTTC. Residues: CASSSLAGVESNEQFF.

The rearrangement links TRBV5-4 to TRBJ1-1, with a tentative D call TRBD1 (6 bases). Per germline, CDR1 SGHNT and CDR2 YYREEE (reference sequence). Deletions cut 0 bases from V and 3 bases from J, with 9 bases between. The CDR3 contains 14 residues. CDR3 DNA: TGTGCCAGCAGCTTGGGCAACAGGGACACTGAAGCTTTCTTT. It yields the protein CASSLGNRDTEAFF.

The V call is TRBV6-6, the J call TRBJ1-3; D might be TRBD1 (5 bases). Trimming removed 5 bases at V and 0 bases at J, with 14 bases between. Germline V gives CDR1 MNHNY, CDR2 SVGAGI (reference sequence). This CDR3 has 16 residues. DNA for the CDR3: TGTGCCAGCAGTCCCCGGGGCAGCGACTCTGGAAACACCATATATTTT. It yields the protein CASSPRGSDSGNTIYF.

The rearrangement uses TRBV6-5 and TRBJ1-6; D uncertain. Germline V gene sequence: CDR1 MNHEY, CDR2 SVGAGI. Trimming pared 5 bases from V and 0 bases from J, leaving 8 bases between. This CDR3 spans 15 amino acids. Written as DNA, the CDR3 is TGTGCCAGCAGTCCCAGAAGCTCCTATAATTCACCCCTCCACTTT. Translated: CASSPRSSYNSPLHF.